What follows are 7 T cell receptor beta chains derived from one specimen sequenced in a study of blood T cell repertoires in COVID-19. Profiling relied on immunoSEQ multiplex PCR, and the TCRdb table lists in-frame clones only, not all of them. Here the sample spans about 230,000 clones, around 78% being singletons. The sequenced sample was peripheral blood. These receptors originate from a woman between 65 and 79 years old with active or convalescent COVID-19.

V and J are TRBV28 and TRBJ1-1; the D is unclear. The CDR3 runs 13 residues. Trimming took off 2 bases at V and 2 bases at J, with 6 bases between the two ends. Germline V gene lookup returns CDR1 MDHEN and CDR2 SYDVKM. The CDR3: CASSLLLNTEAFF. The CDR3, as DNA: TGTGCCAGCAGTTTACTACTTAACACTGAAGCTTTCTTT.

V gene TRBV4-3 combines with J gene TRBJ1-2; a weak D match, TRBD1 (5 bases). Germline CDR1 is LGHNA and CDR2 is YSLEER. This CDR3 comprises 14 residues. The germline V and J ends were trimmed by 4 bases and 6 bases, with 15 bases remaining between them. The CDR3 loop is CASSRGLRADGYTF. CDR3 nucleotide sequence: TGCGCCAGCAGCCGGGGACTGAGGGCCGATGGCTACACCTTC.

The chain combines TRBV6-2 or TRBV6-3 with TRBJ2-5; no clear D gene. CDR3 length: 13 amino acids. Germline CDR1 and CDR2: MNHEY and SVGEGT. V lost 2 bases to trimming and J lost 5 bases, with 9 bases between them. This chain's CDR3 is CASSYAVVETQYF. CDR3 DNA: TGTGCCAGCAGTTACGCGGTAGTGGAGACCCAGTACTTC.

V is TRBV4-3 and J is TRBJ1-1; 7 nucleotides agree with TRBD1. J was trimmed by 10 bases and V by 1 base; bases with no gene match: 3. The CDR3 has 12 amino acids. Looked up from germline, CDR1 is LGHNA and CDR2 is YSLEER. The CDR3 DNA sequence: TGCGCCAGCAGCCAAGGGGACAGCCCAGCTTTCTTT. Translated, it gives CASSQGDSPAFF.

The V gene is TRBV11-2, the J gene TRBJ1-2; TRBD1 matches 7 bases. CDR1 and CDR2 (germline): SGHAT, FQNNGV. This CDR3 spans 12 amino acids. V dropped 5 bases and J dropped 10; count of bases not matched to a gene: 7. The CDR3 here is CASSQGQQTYTF. The CDR3 DNA reads TGTGCCAGCAGCCAGGGACAGCAAACCTACACCTTC.

This clone has just one count. The DNA for the CDR3 is TGTGCCAGTAGTATAGCGAGAAAGCCTCAACCCTCTCCTGGGGCCAACGTCCTGACTTTC. This translates into CASSIARKPQPSPGANVLTF. This chain connects TRBV19 to TRBJ2-6; the D is unclear. The V end lost 1 base, the J end lost 2 bases, and 21 bases lay between the germline ends. From germline, CDR1 is LNHDA and CDR2 SQIVND (reference sequence). The CDR3 is 20 residues long.

The chain carries TRBV7-2 and TRBJ1-3; a possible D gene is TRBD1 (5 bases). Trimming left V 2 bases short and J 4 bases short, with 15 bases between. This CDR3 is built from 16 residues. CDR1 is SGHTA and CDR2 is FQGNSA in the germline V gene. The CDR3: CASSLSGLGLGNTIYF. The CDR3 coding sequence is TGTGCCAGCAGCTTATCAGGGTTGGGACTCGGAAACACCATATATTTT.